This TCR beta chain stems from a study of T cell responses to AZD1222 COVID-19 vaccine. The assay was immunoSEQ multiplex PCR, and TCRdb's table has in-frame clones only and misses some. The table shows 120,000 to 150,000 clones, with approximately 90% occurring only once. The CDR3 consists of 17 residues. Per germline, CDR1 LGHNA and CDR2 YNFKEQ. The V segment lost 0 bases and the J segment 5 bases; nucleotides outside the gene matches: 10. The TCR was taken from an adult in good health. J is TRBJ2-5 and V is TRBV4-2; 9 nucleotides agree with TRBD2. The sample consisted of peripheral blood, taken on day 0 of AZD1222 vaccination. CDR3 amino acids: CASSQEWQRGVGETQYF. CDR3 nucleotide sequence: TGTGCCAGCAGCCAAGAGTGGCAGCGGGGGGTTGGGGAGACCCAGTACTTC.